The TCR beta chain described here comes from a study of blood T cell repertoires in COVID-19. Study processing details: Amplification of reference gene primers provided the estimated nucleated cell counts. TCRdb keeps only in-frame clones here, not all; method: immunoSEQ multiplex PCR. V, J and clone size were drawn from that table, and D and trimming were deduced from the DNA. The profile shows 250,000 or so clones, about 87% of them singletons. V was pared by 2 bases and J by 0 bases, with 11 bases between. This CDR3 contains 16 residues. Germline V gene data show CDR1 as MNHEY and CDR2 as SVGEGT. The V and J genes are TRBV6-2 or TRBV6-3 and TRBJ1-5; TRBD1 is a possible D gene (6 bases). Sequenced: PBMCs or T cells enriched from blood (not recorded which). The origin of this receptor is a woman aged 40 to 49 who had been exposed to COVID-19. The CDR3 sequence is CASSYVTGHSNQPQHF. The CDR3 DNA follows: TGTGCCAGCAGTTACGTCACAGGGCATAGCAATCAGCCCCAGCATTTT.